Shown below are 30 T cell receptor beta chains from a single sample sequenced in a study of blood T cell repertoires in COVID-19. Profiling relied on immunoSEQ multiplex PCR, and the TCRdb table lists in-frame clones only, not all of them. The sample contains some 130,000 clones, roughly two thirds of which appear only once. The sample was peripheral blood. These receptors came from a woman between 65 and 79 years old with acute or convalescent COVID-19.

The chain employs TRBV19 and TRBJ1-4; D is unresolved. The CDR3 covers 13 residues. The germline V gene has CDR1 LNHDA and CDR2 SQIVND (reference sequence). Trimming left V 7 bases short and J 3 bases short, with 9 bases between. The CDR3 DNA reads as TGTGCCAGTACTAAACAGTCTAATGAAAAACTGTTTTTT. Encoded protein: CASTKQSNEKLFF.

The rearrangement uses TRBV5-4 and TRBJ1-2; D perhaps matches TRBD1 (6 bases). The CDR3 runs 12 residues. Germline CDR1 is SGHNT and CDR2 is YYREEE (reference sequence). The V and J ends lost 4 bases and 8 bases respectively, with 12 bases between them. The CDR3 region is CASSGGQVGYTF. The CDR3 DNA is TGTGCCAGCAGCGGGGGCCAGGTCGGCTACACCTTC.

This clone has more than one count but fewer than ten. The chain has TRBV28 and TRBJ1-1; 8 bases map to TRBD1. The CDR3 contains 15 residues. Germline V lookup: CDR1 MDHEN, CDR2 SYDVKM. V lost 4 bases, J lost 1 base, and 5 bases stayed unmatched. The CDR3 coding sequence is TGTGCCAGCAGTTCCCCCGGGACAGGGAACACTGAAGCTTTCTTT. Its protein product is CASSSPGTGNTEAFF.

The gene calls are TRBV6-5 and TRBJ2-1, with D hard to call. Germline-derived CDR1 and CDR2 are MNHEY and SVGAGI. Between the trimmed V and J ends, which lost 3 bases and 2 bases, there was a span of 11 bases. The CDR3 runs 15 residues. The CDR3 DNA reads as TGTGCCAGCAGTTATGGCGGCCACACCTACAATGAGCAGTTCTTC. Amino acid sequence: CASSYGGHTYNEQFF.

The DNA of the CDR3 is TGTGCCTGGAGTCGGAGCACAGATACGCAGTATTTT. Protein sequence: CAWSRSTDTQYF. The rearrangement links TRBV30 to TRBJ2-3, with no clear D. The germline V gene encodes CDR1 GTSNPN and CDR2 SVGIG (reference sequence). V shed 2 bases and J shed 0 bases, with 3 bases lying between them. The CDR3 spans 12 residues.

The rearrangement joins TRBV5-6 to TRBJ2-3; TRBD2 might be the D (5 bases). The CDR3 runs to 15 residues. CDR1 is SGHDT, CDR2 YYEEEE, per germline. V was trimmed by 1 base and J by 8 bases, leaving 17 bases between them. CDR3 in DNA: TGTGCCAGCAGCTTGCGGCGGCTAGCTGGCGTTACGCAGTATTTT. Translated: CASSLRRLAGVTQYF.

The V call is TRBV5-1, the J call TRBJ1-2, with a weak D call TRBD1 (6 bases). Trimming cost V 0 bases and J 6 bases, with 12 bases left between them. This CDR3 has 14 residues. Germline loops: CDR1 SGHRS, CDR2 YFSETQ. The DNA of the CDR3 is TGCGCCAGCAGCTTGGCTACAGGGAAGAATGGCTACACCTTC. It codes for CASSLATGKNGYTF.

This chain joins TRBV6-6 and TRBJ1-4; a possible D gene is TRBD1 (5 bases). V was cut by 2 bases and J by 7 bases, with 11 bases left in between. The CDR3 consists of 14 residues. CDR1 and CDR2 (germline): MNHNY, SVGAGI (reference sequence). CDR3: CASSYEWGGEKLFF. CDR3 sequence (DNA): TGTGCCAGCAGTTACGAGTGGGGGGGTGAAAAACTGTTTTTT.

The genes are TRBV2 and TRBJ2-7; 12 bases line up with TRBD1. This CDR3 spans 16 amino acids. J lost 2 bases, V lost 6 bases, and 8 bases had no gene match. The V gene's germline CDR1 is SNHLY and CDR2 FYNNEI. CDR3: CASRGQGAQNTYEQYF. The CDR3 coding sequence is TGTGCCAGCAGGGGACAGGGGGCGCAAAATACCTACGAGCAGTACTTC.

The gene calls are TRBV19 and TRBJ1-2; 8 bases fit TRBD1. Trimming took 9 bases from V and 4 from J; bases not matched to a gene: 1. CDR1 LNHDA and CDR2 SQIVND come from the germline V gene (reference sequence). The CDR3 runs to 11 residues. The CDR3 here is CASGQGYGYTF. The CDR3 DNA reads as TGTGCCAGCGGACAGGGCTATGGCTACACCTTC.

In nucleotides, the CDR3 is TGTGCCAGCAGTTACCGAGCGCTAGCGGCTACCTACGAGCAGTACTTC. It yields the protein CASSYRALAATYEQYF. This rearrangement joins TRBV6-2 or TRBV6-3 to TRBJ2-7, with 7 bases aligning to TRBD2. V was pared by 2 bases and J by 2 bases, with 9 bases of the junction left unmatched. CDR3 length: 16 residues. From germline, CDR1 is MNHEY and CDR2 SVGEGT.

The chain is built from TRBV4-1 and TRBJ2-1; D might be TRBD1 (6 bases). This CDR3 is built from 14 residues. V lost 3 bases, J lost 14 bases, and 20 bases lay in between. CDR1 MGHRA and CDR2 YSYEKL come from the germline V gene. The CDR3, as DNA: TGCGCCAGCAGCCAGGACTTGCTCGGGACACGAAAGTTCTTC. Translation gives CASSQDLLGTRKFF.

This rearrangement joins TRBV5-4 to TRBJ2-7; possibly TRBD2 for D (5 bases). CDR1 and CDR2 (germline): SGHNT, YYREEE (reference sequence). Trimming removed 2 bases at V and 6 bases at J, with 15 bases between. This CDR3 comprises 14 residues. CDR3 DNA: TGTGCCAGCAGCTTAGGAAGGGTTCGGGGCGAGCAGTACTTC. It specifies CASSLGRVRGEQYF.

The chain has TRBV19 and TRBJ1-3; D remains unclear. The length of the CDR3 is 12 residues. Germline lookup yields CDR1 LNHDA and CDR2 SQIVND (reference sequence). Trimming cost V 8 bases and J 5 bases, with 10 bases left between them. CDR3 nucleotide sequence: TGTGCCAGTTCGGAGGATCGAAACACCATATATTTT. Translation: CASSEDRNTIYF.

The genes are TRBV15 and TRBJ2-2, with a tentative D call TRBD1 (5 bases). Germline V CDR1 and CDR2: LNHNV, YYDKDF (reference sequence). The CDR3 loop spans 13 amino acids. The V gene lost 3 bases and the J gene lost 6 bases, with 8 bases spanning the gap. CDR3 bases: TGTGCCACCAGCAGGGCAGGGTCCGGGGAGCTGTTTTTT. This codes for CATSRAGSGELFF.

This clone has a single count. The V gene is TRBV18, the J gene TRBJ2-7; possibly TRBD1 for D (6 bases). V lost 2 bases and J lost 4, with 6 bases in between. The CDR3 covers 12 residues. CDR1 and CDR2 from the germline V gene are KGHSH and LQKENI. In DNA form, the CDR3 reads TGTGCCAGCTCACCAGACAGGTACGAGCAGTACTTC. It is translated as CASSPDRYEQYF. The whole variable domain, filled in from reference TRBV18 and TRBJ2-7, reads NAGVMQNPRHLVRRRGQEARLRCSPMKGHSHVYWYRQLPEEGLKFMVYLQKENIIDESGMPKERFSAEFPKEGPSILRIQQVVRGDSAAYFCASSPDRYEQYFGPGTRLTVT.

V gene TRBV7-9 combines with J gene TRBJ1-6; D ambiguous. Germline V lookup: CDR1 SEHNR, CDR2 FQNEAQ (reference sequence). The CDR3 has 12 amino acids. V lost 4 bases to trimming and J lost 13 bases, with 11 bases between them. The CDR3 reads CASSSFDGPLHF. The CDR3, as DNA: TGTGCCAGCAGCTCCTTTGACGGGCCCCTCCACTTT.

The V and J genes are TRBV30 and TRBJ1-1, with D possibly matching TRBD1 (6 bases). This CDR3 comprises 15 residues. Per germline, CDR1 GTSNPN and CDR2 SVGIG (reference sequence). The V and J ends lost 0 bases and 1 base respectively, with 12 bases between them. The CDR3 DNA sequence: TGTGCCTGGAGTGTCAAGGAAGGGGGGAACACTGAAGCTTTCTTT. This gives the protein CAWSVKEGGNTEAFF.

CDR3 sequence: CASSRTGVGQPQHF. The CDR3 DNA sequence: TGTGCCAGCAGTAGGACAGGGGTAGGGCAGCCCCAGCATTTT. V and J are TRBV2 and TRBJ1-5, with TRBD1 matching 9 bases. The CDR3 runs to 14 residues. The germline gives CDR1 SNHLY, CDR2 FYNNEI. V trimming: 5 bases; J trimming: 7 bases; junction bases outside the gene matches: 6.

This clone was counted once. The CDR3 sequence is CASSPPGLAGGAGELFF. The CDR3, as DNA: TGCGCCAGCAGCCCCCCGGGACTAGCGGGAGGTGCCGGGGAGCTGTTTTTT. This rearrangement joins TRBV5-1 to TRBJ2-2; 15 nucleotides align to TRBD2. The CDR3 has 17 amino acids. CDR1 is SGHRS and CDR2 is YFSETQ in the germline V gene. V trimming: 4 bases; J trimming: 6 bases; junction bases outside the gene matches: 7.

This clone was observed a handful of times. V is TRBV11-2 and J is TRBJ2-5, with a weak D call TRBD1 (6 bases). Per the germline V gene, CDR1 is SGHAT and CDR2 is FQNNGV. This CDR3 comprises 13 residues. V lost 5 bases and J 7 bases, leaving 14 bases between the germline ends. CDR3: CASSPNRATTQYF. Here the CDR3 DNA reads TGTGCCAGCAGCCCCAACAGGGCTACGACCCAGTACTTC.

By frequency in the sample, this clone is medium-sized (0.01 to 0.1%). The gene calls are TRBV28 and TRBJ1-5, with 9 positions matching TRBD1. Germline V gives CDR1 MDHEN, CDR2 SYDVKM. Trimming cost V 3 bases and J 8 bases; bases outside gene matches: 11. This CDR3 has 16 amino acids. The chain's CDR3 is CASSFRDRGFREPQHF. The CDR3 DNA is TGTGCCAGCAGTTTCAGAGACAGGGGGTTCCGGGAGCCCCAGCATTTT.

The rearrangement links TRBV5-1 to TRBJ1-2; D might be TRBD1 (5 bases). CDR1 and CDR2 (germline): SGHRS, YFSETQ. Trimming removed 3 bases at V and 4 bases at J, with 16 bases between. The CDR3 length is 15 residues. The CDR3 nucleotides read TGCGCCAGCAGCTCGGTTTCGGGGGGAAGCTATGGCTACACCTTC. Translating gives CASSSVSGGSYGYTF. Variable domain in full (rest from reference TRBV5-1 and TRBJ1-2): KAGVTQTPRYLIKTRGQQVTLSCSPISGHRSVSWYQQTPGQGLQFLFEYFSETQRNKGNFPGRFSGRQFSNSRSEMNVSTLELGDSALYLCASSSVSGGSYGYTFGSGTRLTVV.

This chain joins TRBV9 and TRBJ2-3; 9 bases fit TRBD2. After removal of 0 bases from V and 4 bases from J, the junction contained 3 bases not matched to a gene. The CDR3 spans 15 residues. Germline CDR1 is SGDLS and CDR2 is YYNGEE. DNA for the CDR3: TGTGCCAGCAGCGTAGAGGCTAGCGGGGCAGATACGCAGTATTTT. It codes for CASSVEASGADTQYF.

The chain employs TRBV7-2 and TRBJ2-7, with 7 bases lining up with TRBD2. Germline V lookup: CDR1 SGHTA, CDR2 FQGNSA. V dropped 1 base and J dropped 3; count of bases not matched to a gene: 0. This CDR3 contains 13 residues. CDR3 bases: TGTGCCAGCAGCTTAGGCGGGGGCTACGAGCAGTACTTC. Its translation is CASSLGGGYEQYF.

The rearrangement uses TRBV29-1 and TRBJ2-7, with a possible D match to TRBD2 (6 bases). The germline V and J ends were trimmed by 4 bases and 6 bases, with 10 bases remaining between them. CDR3 length: 11 amino acids. Germline assignment: CDR1 SQVTM and CDR2 ANQGSEA. The CDR3 DNA reads as TGCAGCGTTGCCAGGGAGGCCGAGCAGTACTTC. This gives the protein CSVAREAEQYF.

The chain links TRBV29-1 to TRBJ1-1; unclear D gene. The germline V and J ends were trimmed by 4 bases and 3 bases, with 15 bases remaining between them. This CDR3 is built from 14 residues. CDR1 and CDR2 from the germline V gene are SQVTM and ANQGSEA. The CDR3 bases are TGCAGCGTTGGAAAAGTCCCGCGGTACACTGAAGCTTTCTTT. Amino acid sequence: CSVGKVPRYTEAFF.

This clone was seen more than once but under ten times. This chain connects TRBV6-6 to TRBJ1-1; the match to TRBD1 covers 9 bases. CDR1 is MNHNY, CDR2 SVGAGI, per germline (reference sequence). The junction had 9 bases not matched to a gene; V was cut back by 5 bases and J by 5 bases. The CDR3 is made up of 15 amino acids. CDR3: CASSKRGQGGTEAFF. CDR3 DNA sequence: TGTGCCAGCAGTAAAAGGGGACAGGGAGGGACTGAAGCTTTCTTT.

The genes are TRBV19 and TRBJ2-2, with D unresolved. Germline V gives CDR1 LNHDA, CDR2 SQIVND (reference sequence). The germline V and J ends were trimmed by 5 bases and 6 bases, with 13 bases remaining between them. The CDR3 extends over 14 amino acids. The CDR3 sequence: CASSAVLSPGELFF. CDR3 coding DNA: TGTGCCAGTAGTGCCGTTTTGAGTCCCGGGGAGCTGTTTTTT. The full variable domain, rest sourced from reference TRBV19 and TRBJ2-2, is DGGITQSPKYLFRKEGQNVTLSCEQNLNHDAMYWYRQDPGQGLRLIYYSQIVNDFQKGDIAEGYSVSREKKESFPLTVTSAQKNPTAFYLCASSAVLSPGELFFGEGSRLTVL.

The gene calls are TRBV5-1 and TRBJ2-5; 9 positions agree with TRBD2. CDR1 and CDR2 from the germline V gene are SGHRS and YFSETQ. V was pared by 0 bases and J by 4 bases, with 13 bases of the junction left unmatched. This CDR3 is built from 18 residues. CDR3 amino acids: CASSLALGAGGRGETQYF. In DNA, the CDR3 is TGCGCCAGCAGCTTGGCCCTCGGGGCGGGAGGGCGAGGAGAGACCCAGTACTTC.